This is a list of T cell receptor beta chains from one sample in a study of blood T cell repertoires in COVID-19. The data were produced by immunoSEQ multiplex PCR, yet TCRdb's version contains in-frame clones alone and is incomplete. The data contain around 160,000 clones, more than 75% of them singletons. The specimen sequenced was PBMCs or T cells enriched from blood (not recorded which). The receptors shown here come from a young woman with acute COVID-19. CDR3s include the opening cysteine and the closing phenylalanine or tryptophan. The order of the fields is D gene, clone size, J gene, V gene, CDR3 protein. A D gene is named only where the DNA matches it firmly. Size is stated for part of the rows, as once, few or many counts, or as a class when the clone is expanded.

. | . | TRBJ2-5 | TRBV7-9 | CASSPTGLETQYF
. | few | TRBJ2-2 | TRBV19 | CASSIGGTGELFF
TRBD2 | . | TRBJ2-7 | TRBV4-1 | CASSQRASGSYEQYF
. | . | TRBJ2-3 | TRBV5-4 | CASSRQHTDTQYF
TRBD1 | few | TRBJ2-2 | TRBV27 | CASSTGDPNTGELFF
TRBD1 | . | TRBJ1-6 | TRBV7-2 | CASSVETGNSPLHF
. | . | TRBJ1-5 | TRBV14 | CASSHHQHF
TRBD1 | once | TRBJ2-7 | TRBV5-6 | CASSLIFTGESEQYF
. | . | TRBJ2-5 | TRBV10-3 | CAISMTSQETQYF
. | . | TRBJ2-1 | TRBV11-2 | CASSAQGGTGTEQFF
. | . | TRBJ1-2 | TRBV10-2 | CASSEAGAANYGYTF
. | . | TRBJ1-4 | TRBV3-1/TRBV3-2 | CASSQYGGAEKKLFF
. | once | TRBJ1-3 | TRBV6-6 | CASSLQNTIYF
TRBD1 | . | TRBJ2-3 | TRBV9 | CASSVGDRGGTDTQYF
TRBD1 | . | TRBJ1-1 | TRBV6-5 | CASWTGSWTEAFF
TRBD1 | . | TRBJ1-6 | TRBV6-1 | CASSEGQGGNSPLHF
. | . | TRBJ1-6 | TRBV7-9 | CASSTERVYPGNSPLHF
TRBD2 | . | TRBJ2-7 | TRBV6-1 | CASSVSALGGSAYEQYF
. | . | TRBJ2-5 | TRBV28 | CASSLQGRETQYF
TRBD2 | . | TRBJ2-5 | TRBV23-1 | CASSQREKLAGGPLGETQYF
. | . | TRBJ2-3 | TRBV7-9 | CASSLAAATDTQYF
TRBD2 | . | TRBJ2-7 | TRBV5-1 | CASSLAGVRYEQYF
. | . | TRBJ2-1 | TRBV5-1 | CASSQGLSSYNEQFF
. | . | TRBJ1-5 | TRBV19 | CASSINQVGQPQHF
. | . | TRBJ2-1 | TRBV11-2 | CASSSAGRLRGLNEQFF
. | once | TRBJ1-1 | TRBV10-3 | CAISGAITEAFF
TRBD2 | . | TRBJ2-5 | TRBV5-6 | CASSLRLAGGPRETQYF
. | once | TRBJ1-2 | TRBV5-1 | CASSPTAEGIYGYTF
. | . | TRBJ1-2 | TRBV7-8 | CASSSLDAPLNYGYTF
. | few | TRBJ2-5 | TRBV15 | CATSRGIQETQYF
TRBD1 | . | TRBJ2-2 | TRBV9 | CASSVPGTDILNTGELFF